What follows describes a single TCR beta chain. Its matching antigen is unknown. Amplification of TCR beta CDR3 regions used RNA as the template. The HTBI primer set drove a first-round RT-PCR of the TCR CDR3. One entry per CDR3 protein, called by TCRdb with MiXCR from the multiplex PCR reads. The table has more than 500,000 distinct CDR3 sequences, roughly 14% seen once. This sample was taken from a study of T cells in Graves' hyperthyroidism and ophthalmopathy. The study's findings and limits: Researchers report that a 13 V-J model separated ophthalmopathy from stable hyperthyroidism.

Criteria for exclusion of patients were uncontrolled infection, other autoimmune disease, pregnancy or lactation. Thyroid ultrasound and orbital computed tomography, with clinical symptoms and serum thyroxine and TRAb, informed diagnoses. Germline assignment: CDR1 KGHSH and CDR2 LQKENI. This CDR3 has 13 amino acids. The V gene end was trimmed by 11 bases and the J gene end by 4 bases; junction bases not matched to a gene: 10. The chain links TRBV18 to TRBJ1-1; 7 nucleotides match TRBD1. The clonotype was recovered from a woman in her 40s with Graves' ophthalmopathy. Sequencing was done on a sample of blood. This CDR3 is CASGGAGGTEAFF. CDR3 bases: TGTGCCTCAGGGGGGGCAGGGGGCACTGAAGCTTTCTTT.